A single sample is the source of the 5 T cell receptor beta chains below, sequenced in a study of early T cells in non-severe SARS-CoV-2 infection. From the 5' RACE reads, TCRdb called clonotypes with MiXCR, one entry per CDR3 protein. The sample carries about 80,000 distinct CDR3 sequences, 12% recorded once. Sequences were derived from whole blood, sampled at baseline. Receptors originate from an adult who was a healthcare worker with PCR-confirmed SARS-CoV-2 infection or an uninfected control (not recorded which). The donor label of this sample is uncertain.

The sample holds a few counts of this clonotype. The chain carries TRBV21-1 and TRBJ1-1; the table's D call, TRBD1, was not checked against the DNA. TRBV21-1 is a pseudogene segment. The CDR3 is 8 amino acids. The CDR3 spells CAGGEAFF. CDR3 bases: TGTGCGGGGGGTGAAGCTTTCTTT.

This clonotype has a count of ten or more. The J gene is TRBJ1-2, the V gene TRBV12-3 or TRBV12-4, with D perhaps TRBD1 (5 bases). The CDR3 runs to 13 residues. V lost 8 bases and J 2 bases, leaving 12 bases between the germline ends. In nucleotides, the CDR3 is TGTGCCAGCCAGGACACATCCAACTATGGCTACACCTTC. Translated, it gives CASQDTSNYGYTF.

This chain uses TRBV5-4 with TRBJ2-7; 10 bases map to TRBD1. With 2 bases clipped from V and 1 base from J, the junction kept 12 bases outside the gene matches. Per the germline V gene, CDR1 is SGHNT and CDR2 is YYREEE (reference sequence). The CDR3 has 18 residues. Written as DNA, the CDR3 is TGTGCCAGCAGCTTAGGGAGGTTGGGGGACAGGGGATCCTACGAGCAGTACTTC. This gives the protein CASSLGRLGDRGSYEQYF. The variable domain in full, completed from reference TRBV5-4 and TRBJ2-7, reads ETGVTQSPTHLIKTRGQQVTLRCSSQSGHNTVSWYQQALGQGPQFIFQYYREEENGRGNFPPRFSGLQFPNYSSELNVNALELDDSALYLCASSLGRLGDRGSYEQYFGPGTRLTVT.

This clonotype showed up many times. CDR3 in DNA: TGTGCCAGCAGTCCCTGGGGGGGGAACTCCTATGGCTACACCTTC. Its translation: CASSPWGGNSYGYTF. The genes are TRBV27 and TRBJ1-2, with TRBD1 as a possible D gene (5 bases). Germline CDR1 reads MNHEY; CDR2 reads SMNVEV (reference sequence). V shed 5 bases and J shed 4 bases, with 17 bases lying between them. There are 15 residues in the CDR3.

The chain recombines TRBV12-3 or TRBV12-4 with TRBJ1-3; 7 bases line up with TRBD1. CDR3 length: 14 amino acids. Germline trimming cut 7 bases from V and 4 bases from J; bases unmatched to any gene: 7. The CDR3 sequence: CASILTGTGNTIYF. The DNA for the CDR3 is TGTGCCAGCATCCTGACAGGGACGGGAAACACCATATATTTT.